A selection of T cell receptor beta chains follows, all from one sample in a study of vaccination and CD4 T cells after COVID-19. Their specific antigens are unknown. TCRdb called the PCR reads again in MiXCR, with one record for every CDR3 protein. The repertoire holds 15,000 to 20,000 distinct CDR3 sequences, with roughly half as singletons. Sequencing was performed on CD4+ T cells from blood, cultured in vitro. The receptor set was obtained from a human donor who had recovered from COVID-19. Each CDR3 is given with its conserved first and last residue.

CDR3: CSASSVAGGDYEQYF
J: TRBJ2-7
length: 15
V: TRBV20-1

CDR3: CAWSGGIDSPLHF
J: TRBJ1-6
length: 13
V: TRBV30

CDR3: CASSEAVWGAGYTF
J: TRBJ1-2
length: 14
V: TRBV6-1

CDR3: CASSSFREGTYEQYF
J: TRBJ2-7
length: 15
V: TRBV7-2

CDR3: CASSLIGHLHTDTEAFF
J: TRBJ1-1
length: 17
V: TRBV7-9

CDR3: CSAPDRANYGYTF
J: TRBJ1-2
length: 13
V: TRBV20-1

CDR3: CASRAPGQGSYEQYF
J: TRBJ2-7
length: 15
V: TRBV6-2/TRBV6-3

CDR3: CASSYGASGGTDTQYF
J: TRBJ2-3
length: 16
V: TRBV6-5

CDR3: CATALLAGATDTQYF
J: TRBJ2-3
length: 15
V: TRBV25-1

CDR3: CASSTTGSNYGYTF
J: TRBJ1-2
length: 14
V: TRBV19

CDR3: CASSELGGRANYGYTF
J: TRBJ1-2
length: 16
V: TRBV2

CDR3: CSANTGTSGRPAETQYF
J: TRBJ2-5
length: 17
V: TRBV20-1

CDR3: CASSGRLAGFQETQYF
J: TRBJ2-5
length: 16
V: TRBV27

CDR3: CSASDSGGVYF
J: TRBJ1-3
length: 11
V: TRBV20-1

CDR3: CSALHPGEETQYF
J: TRBJ2-5
length: 13
V: TRBV20-1

CDR3: CATSRVPAKVNYGYTF
J: TRBJ1-2
length: 16
V: TRBV15

CDR3: CASRKDRGQYEQYF
J: TRBJ2-7
length: 14
V: TRBV6-1

CDR3: CASSLAHPGLDNHPSTDTQYF
J: TRBJ2-3
length: 21
V: TRBV27

CDR3: CATVDTGGTGANVLTF
J: TRBJ2-6
length: 16
V: TRBV19

CDR3: CASSYSTGGSNQPQHF
J: TRBJ1-5
length: 16
V: TRBV6-5

CDR3: CASTGFTAVTEAFF
J: TRBJ1-1
length: 14
V: TRBV27

CDR3: CASRKSPGQGILNYGYTF
J: TRBJ1-2
length: 18
V: TRBV6-4

CDR3: CASSQPLQGRGETQYF
J: TRBJ2-5
length: 16
V: TRBV7-2

CDR3: CASSLDRVGPQHF
J: TRBJ1-5
length: 13
V: TRBV7-9

CDR3: CASSRDRDFYGYTF
J: TRBJ1-2
length: 14
V: TRBV19

CDR3: CASSSTGQGDYGYTF
J: TRBJ1-2
length: 15
V: TRBV19

CDR3: CASSYTGGNQPQHF
J: TRBJ1-5
length: 14
V: TRBV19

CDR3: CASSPTGAGWNGYTF
J: TRBJ1-2
length: 15
V: TRBV12-3/TRBV12-4

CDR3: CATSRDQGLVATGELFF
J: TRBJ2-2
length: 17
V: TRBV15

CDR3: CASSWIKGGLNTEAFF
J: TRBJ1-1
length: 16
V: TRBV7-9

CDR3: CASREINTEAFF
J: TRBJ1-1
length: 12
V: TRBV2

CDR3: CASSYSRGGSGYTF
J: TRBJ1-2
length: 14
V: TRBV6-5

CDR3: CASSPFGGWAGETQYF
J: TRBJ2-5
length: 16
V: TRBV7-2

CDR3: CATSRSRLDGIQYF
J: TRBJ2-4
length: 14
V: TRBV15

CDR3: CASSLARTDTDTQYF
J: TRBJ2-3
length: 15
V: TRBV7-9

CDR3: CASYPRGEGNTIYF
J: TRBJ1-3
length: 14
V: TRBV19

CDR3: CAGGGVGTDTQYF
J: TRBJ2-3
length: 13
V: TRBV2

CDR3: CASSFEGVPRGETQYF
J: TRBJ2-5
length: 16
V: TRBV12-3/TRBV12-4

CDR3: CSARGDTQYF
J: TRBJ2-3
length: 10
V: TRBV20-1

CDR3: CATSMGGGLSNSGANVLTF
J: TRBJ2-6
length: 19
V: TRBV15

CDR3: CVSSRDRGRNTEAFF
J: TRBJ1-1
length: 15
V: TRBV5-3

CDR3: CATSPTNYGYTF
J: TRBJ1-2
length: 12
V: TRBV28

CDR3: CASSEVSLRAGTYNEQFF
J: TRBJ2-1
length: 18
V: TRBV10-1

CDR3: CASSYSGTGYGDTQYF
J: TRBJ2-3
length: 16
V: TRBV6-5

CDR3: CASSDGKPEQETQYF
J: TRBJ2-5
length: 15
V: TRBV2